These 2 T cell receptor beta chains came from one sample sequenced in a study of shared clonotypes between healthy human individuals. TCRdb's table, derived via immunoSEQ multiplex PCR, lists solely in-frame clones and lacks some. The sample contains hundreds of thousands of clones, 73% of which appear only once. Specimen: memory CD4+ T cells sorted from blood. Regarding subset: CD45RA-negative fraction. The receptors derive from a woman in her thirties in good health.

This clone occurred once. This chain links TRBV27 with TRBJ1-2; a weak D match, TRBD1 (6 bases). The germline gives CDR1 MNHEY, CDR2 SMNVEV (reference sequence). The CDR3 has 13 amino acids. The germline V and J ends were trimmed by 1 base and 11 bases, with 14 bases remaining between them. DNA for the CDR3: TGTGCCAGCAGTTTATTAGGGACACACAGTTACACCTTC. This sequence encodes CASSLLGTHSYTF.

The genes are TRBV29-1 and TRBJ2-5; D remains unclear. The germline gives CDR1 SQVTM, CDR2 ANQGSEA. V lost 4 bases and J 11 bases, leaving 20 bases between the germline ends. The CDR3 is made up of 13 amino acids. The CDR3 here is CSVAIRYISDQYF. CDR3 sequence (DNA): TGCAGCGTTGCGATTCGATACATTAGTGATCAGTACTTC.